The 8 T cell receptor beta chains below were found in one sample sequenced in a study of radiation and T cells in renal cell carcinoma. Described time point: blood 4 weeks post-SBRT, at nephrectomy. Stated treatment: 15 Gy SBRT to primary tumor, nephrectomy 4 weeks later. Generated by immunoSEQ multiplex PCR, the TCRdb table keeps only in-frame clones and is missing some. The repertoire holds about 78,000 clones, with 89% as singletons. The sample in question was blood, obtained from a patient whose treatment included radiotherapy and nephrectomy. These receptors came from an older woman with renal cell carcinoma.

The chain employs TRBV2 and TRBJ1-2, with D maybe TRBD1 (6 bases). The CDR3 covers 12 residues. Germline-derived CDR1 and CDR2 are SNHLY and FYNNEI. V was trimmed by 6 bases and J by 8 bases, leaving 13 bases between them. The CDR3 coding sequence is TGTGCCAGCAGGAGAGGGGGAGTCGGCTACACCTTC. Its translation: CASRRGGVGYTF.

V is TRBV5-1 and J is TRBJ2-7; D call uncertain. This CDR3 is built from 14 residues. The germline CDR1 and CDR2 sequences are SGHRS and YFSETQ. The ends were cut back, 0 bases at V and 4 bases at J, with 11 bases in the middle. CDR3 amino acids: CASSLELSSYEQYF. DNA for the CDR3: TGCGCCAGCAGCTTGGAACTTTCTTCGTACGAGCAGTACTTC. Together with reference TRBV5-1 and TRBJ2-7, the CDR3 gives the full variable domain: KAGVTQTPRYLIKTRGQQVTLSCSPISGHRSVSWYQQTPGQGLQFLFEYFSETQRNKGNFPGRFSGRQFSNSRSEMNVSTLELGDSALYLCASSLELSSYEQYFGPGTRLTVT.

The rearrangement uses TRBV27 and TRBJ2-3; no clear D. Trimming took 2 bases from V and 2 from J, leaving 8 bases between them. The CDR3 covers 14 residues. The germline gives CDR1 MNHEY, CDR2 SMNVEV (reference sequence). Written as DNA, the CDR3 is TGTGCCAGCAGTTTAGGGCGAACCACAGATACGCAGTATTTT. Translation gives CASSLGRTTDTQYF.

The chain carries TRBV7-6 and TRBJ2-3, with D unclear. The germline gives CDR1 SGHVS, CDR2 FNYEAQ. This CDR3 comprises 15 residues. V lost 0 bases to trimming and J lost 2 bases, with 9 bases between them. CDR3 bases: TGTGCCAGCAGCTTAGCATGGGCATCCACAGATACGCAGTATTTT. Its translation is CASSLAWASTDTQYF.

Here the CDR3 DNA reads TGTGCCAGCAGTTTCGGGGGGAGGGATGAAAAACTGTTTTTT. This codes for CASSFGGRDEKLFF. The J gene is TRBJ1-4, the V gene TRBV27, with a possible D match to TRBD1 (5 bases). From germline, CDR1 is MNHEY and CDR2 SMNVEV (reference sequence). The CDR3 covers 14 residues. With 3 bases removed from V and 6 bases from J, the gap between germline ends came to 11 bases.

The chain recombines TRBV11-3 with TRBJ1-1, with D unclear. The length of the CDR3 is 13 residues. Trimming took 5 bases from V and 7 from J, leaving 14 bases between them. CDR1 SGHNT and CDR2 YENEEA come from the germline V gene. CDR3 residues: CASSTEDGLEAFF. CDR3 nucleotides: TGTGCCAGCAGCACAGAGGATGGGCTTGAAGCTTTCTTT. Together with reference TRBV11-3 and TRBJ1-1, the CDR3 gives the full variable domain: EAGVVQSPRYKIIEKKQPVAFWCNPISGHNTLYWYLQNLGQGPELLIRYENEEAVDDSQLPKDRFSAERLKGVDSTLKIQPAELGDSAVYLCASSTEDGLEAFFGQGTRLTVV.

The genes are TRBV2 and TRBJ2-1; 11 nucleotides align to TRBD1. The trim removed 7 bases at V and 6 bases at J, leaving 8 bases unmatched. This CDR3 contains 15 residues. Looked up from germline, CDR1 is SNHLY and CDR2 is FYNNEI. The DNA of the CDR3 is TGTGCCAGCACCTTGACCGGGACAGGGGGCAATGAGCAGTTCTTC. This encodes CASTLTGTGGNEQFF.

The V and J genes are TRBV5-4 and TRBJ1-4; the D gene is possibly TRBD1 (5 bases). V lost 5 bases and J lost 0, with 17 bases in between. This CDR3 is 17 amino acids long. Germline V gene sequence: CDR1 SGHNT, CDR2 YYREEE (reference sequence). CDR3 protein: CASSRQGLGATNEKLFF. DNA for the CDR3: TGTGCCAGCAGTCGACAAGGGTTGGGGGCAACTAATGAAAAACTGTTTTTT.